Sequencing of this TCR beta chain was carried out in a study of cytomegalovirus exposure and HLA in healthy donors. For the study at large: The Caucasian-associated ancestry cluster held roughly 84% of a few hundred genotyped donors.

The V gene lost 2 bases and the J gene lost 8 bases, with 12 bases spanning the gap. The CDR3 sequence is 14 residues long. Germline values: CDR1 MNHEY, CDR2 SVGAGI. Findings of the study overall: Association of a missense DCLRE1C variant with TCR beta V- and J-gene trimming was reported in a later analysis. In a later analysis, donors in an Asian-associated ancestry cluster reportedly had fewer N-insertions in productive TCRs than the cohort mean.

As concerns this clone: The antigen remains unidentified.

The PCR was carried out with 60 Vbeta primers and 13 Jbeta primers. The table came from immunoSEQ multiplex PCR; TCRdb's copy has only in-frame clones and leaves some out. Among about 52,000 clones listed, around 70% were seen once. The rearrangement links TRBV6-5 to TRBJ1-4; the D gene is possibly TRBD1 (5 bases). What was sequenced was PBMCs. This receptor was identified in a woman aged 50 to 60 in good health and CMV-seronegative. The CDR3 region is CASSYSRVGEKLFF. The CDR3, as DNA: TGTGCCAGCAGTTACAGCAGGGTGGGGGAAAAACTGTTTTTT.